This TCR beta chain was profiled in a study of T cell changes during pregnancy in multiple sclerosis. Method: immunoSEQ multiplex PCR; TCRdb's copy keeps in-frame clones and lacks some. The sample carries about 40,000 clones, approximately 94% recorded once. The source is a female donor with multiple sclerosis, enrolled in a pregnancy study. Sample: peripheral blood, taken in the third trimester of pregnancy.

In nucleotides, the CDR3 is TGTGCCAGCAGCCAAGGATCGGGAGCCCCGGGACTACCGTACAATGAGCAGTTCTTC. Amino acids: CASSQGSGAPGLPYNEQFF. The genes are TRBV14 and TRBJ2-1, with 7 bases lining up with TRBD2. The germline CDR1 and CDR2 sequences are SGHDN and FVKESK. After removal of 1 base from V and 4 bases from J, the junction contained 16 bases not matched to a gene. The CDR3 contains 19 residues. The full variable domain, its missing parts supplied by reference TRBV14 and TRBJ2-1, is EAGVTQFPSHSVIEKGQTVTLRCDPISGHDNLYWYRRVMGKEIKFLLHFVKESKQDESGMPNNRFLAERTGGTYSTLKVQPAELEDSGVYFCASSQGSGAPGLPYNEQFFGPGTRLTVL.